A single sample is the source of the 5 T cell receptor beta chains below, sequenced in a study of T cells in Graves' hyperthyroidism and ophthalmopathy. RNA transcripts gave rise to amplified TCR beta CDR3 regions. An initial round of RT-PCR targeting the TCR CDR3 relied on the HTBI primer set. TCRdb recomputed calls from the multiplex PCR reads with MiXCR, one row per CDR3 protein. Here the sample spans about 740,000 distinct CDR3 sequences, 14% being singletons. The sample taken for sequencing was blood. The receptor source for this set is a woman between 18 and 29 years old with Graves' hyperthyroidism.

The chain couples TRBV28 to TRBJ2-1, with TRBD2 identical over 9 bases. Germline CDR1 and CDR2: MDHEN and SYDVKM. Losses at the gene ends were 6 bases for V and 7 bases for J; bases not matched to a gene: 13. This CDR3 comprises 16 residues. In DNA, the CDR3 is TGTGCCAGCAGCGTCGTCGGTCTAGCGGGGTATAATGAGCAGTTCTTC. Residues: CASSVVGLAGYNEQFF. The full variable domain, with the rest looked up from reference TRBV28 and TRBJ2-1, is DVKVTQSSRYLVKRTGEKVFLECVQDMDHENMFWYRQDPGLGLRLIYFSYDVKMKEKGDIPEGYSVSREKKERFSLILESASTNQTSMYLCASSVVGLAGYNEQFFGPGTRLTVL.

This clonotype was seen at least ten times. This rearrangement joins TRBV6-5 to TRBJ2-3; D possibly corresponds to TRBD1 (6 bases). The CDR3 covers 19 residues. Trimming left V 0 bases short and J 5 bases short, with 24 bases between. Germline loops: CDR1 MNHEY, CDR2 SVGAGI. For the CDR3, the DNA is TGTGCCAGCAGTTACTCGAGGGCCCCCAGGGGCCAGCCGGTAGATACGCAGTATTTT. This codes for CASSYSRAPRGQPVDTQYF.

A few counts support this clonotype. This sequence joins TRBV9 and TRBJ2-1, with 11 bases fitting TRBD2. CDR3 length equals 13 residues. Germline lookup yields CDR1 SGDLS and CDR2 YYNGEE. Unmatched junction bases numbered 1, after V lost 4 bases and J lost 7 bases. Here the CDR3 DNA reads TGTGCCAGCAGCTCTAGCGGGGGGAATGAGCAGTTCTTC. Amino acid sequence: CASSSSGGNEQFF.

The rearrangement uses TRBV6-5 and TRBJ1-5; a possible D gene is TRBD1 (5 bases). Germline CDR1 is MNHEY and CDR2 is SVGAGI. This CDR3 region has 13 residues. The germline V and J ends were trimmed by 2 bases and 4 bases, with 6 bases remaining between them. The CDR3 coding sequence is TGTGCCAGCAGTTACACAGGTAATCAGCCCCAGCATTTT. Translating gives CASSYTGNQPQHF.

This clonotype was counted a few times. CDR3 in amino acids: CASSYSETGWENTEAFF. The CDR3 DNA reads as TGTGCCAGCAGTTACTCAGAGACAGGGTGGGAGAACACTGAAGCTTTCTTT. The genes are TRBV6-5 and TRBJ1-1; 7 bases match TRBD1. Unmatched junction bases numbered 8, after V lost 0 bases and J lost 1 base. The germline V gene encodes CDR1 MNHEY and CDR2 SVGAGI. The CDR3 loop spans 17 amino acids.